The text below deals with one T cell receptor beta chain. Its antigen is not yet known. Per-base quality was not reported, and no clone a single base away is much larger than it. These data come from a study of T cell changes during pregnancy in multiple sclerosis (dated by TCRdb to between 2017 and 2020). Describing the broader study: Changes in the T cell repertoire over the course of pregnancy were examined in this study in women with multiple sclerosis.

Libraries were prepared through the immunoSEQ multiplex PCR assay. TCRdb took this table from immuneACCESS and kept in-frame rearrangements with V and J called. Such tables lack part of the clones; where checked against another copy, unresolved V genes explain under half of the gap, and the rest is unexplained. The sample data list around 71,000 clones, and 85% to 95% of these were observed just once. The ten largest clones take up 1% to 1.5% of the sample. The CDR3 starts with the cysteine, ends with the phenylalanine, and has 18 residues. The read is trimmed to its CDR3 DNA, 54 bases read in frame from base 1. Looking up the germline V gene yields CDR1 MGHRA and CDR2 YSYEKL. For this chain, trimming is 3 bases at the V end and 1 base at the J end, and the number of junction bases without a gene match is 12.

Recombination joined TRBV4-1 with TRBJ2-3; a stretch of 8 junction bases matches TRBD2. This TCR was sampled from a female donor with multiple sclerosis, enrolled in a pregnancy study. The material sequenced was peripheral blood, taken in the third trimester of pregnancy. The encoded CDR3 is CASSQTSREGRGTDTQYF. The bases are TGCGCCAGCAGCCAGACATCCCGGGAGGGACGCGGCACAGATACGCAGTATTTT.